This passage covers 19 T cell receptor beta chains from one sample sequenced in a study of OX40 agonist ivuxolimab in advanced cancers. Sequencing was performed with immunoSEQ multiplex PCR; in TCRdb, only in-frame clones are kept and a portion is missing. The sample yields more than 100,000 clones, 80% to 90% seen once. Sequencing was performed on CD4+ or CD8+ T cells sorted from blood, taken in a trial of the OX40 agonist ivuxolimab. The source of these receptors is an adult with an advanced solid tumor such as melanoma, head and neck, liver or kidney cancer.

This chain links TRBV5-4 with TRBJ2-7; D call uncertain. CDR1 and CDR2 from the germline V gene are SGHNT and YYREEE (reference sequence). This CDR3 comprises 13 residues. V was cut by 4 bases and J by 2 bases, with 10 bases left in between. CDR3 in DNA: TGTGCCAGCAGCCTCGACGGTCCCTACGAGCAGTACTTC. This gives the protein CASSLDGPYEQYF.

The chain has TRBV2 and TRBJ2-7; 7 bases align to TRBD2. V lost 6 bases, J lost 9 bases, and 11 bases stayed unmatched. The CDR3 consists of 13 residues. Germline CDR1 SNHLY, CDR2 FYNNEI. This CDR3 is CASSEAGVEGQYF. CDR3 DNA: TGTGCCAGCAGCGAGGCGGGGGTAGAGGGGCAGTACTTC.

The rearrangement uses TRBV14 and TRBJ1-2, with D perhaps TRBD1 (6 bases). Germline CDR1 reads SGHDN; CDR2 reads FVKESK. The CDR3 has 17 residues. V was pared by 1 base and J by 6 bases, with 21 bases between. CDR3 in DNA: TGTGCCAGCAGCCAAGTCAATGGCCTCGGGGCAGGGGATGGCTACACCTTC. It translates to CASSQVNGLGAGDGYTF.

The rearrangement uses TRBV6-5 and TRBJ1-3; 9 nucleotides agree with TRBD1. The J segment lost 5 bases and the V segment lost 6 bases, leaving 5 bases of the junction unmatched. Germline assignment: CDR1 MNHEY and CDR2 SVGAGI. The CDR3 has 14 amino acids. As DNA, the CDR3 is TGTGCCAGCAGCTCACAGGGGGCTCGAAACACCATATATTTT. Its translation: CASSSQGARNTIYF.

The V gene is TRBV4-3, the J gene TRBJ2-3; 8 bases are a match to TRBD2. CDR1 LGHNA and CDR2 YSLEER come from the germline V gene. After removal of 4 bases from V and 0 bases from J, the junction contained 3 bases not matched to a gene. The CDR3 loop spans 15 amino acids. Here the CDR3 DNA reads TGCGCCAGCAGCCTTACGGGGGGGAGCACAGATACGCAGTATTTT. Translated, it gives CASSLTGGSTDTQYF.

V usage is TRBV7-2 and J usage is TRBJ2-5; maybe TRBD1 (6 bases). The germline V gene encodes CDR1 SGHTA and CDR2 FQGNSA. The CDR3 has 14 amino acids. With 4 bases removed from V and 1 base from J, the gap between germline ends came to 10 bases. Here the CDR3 reads CASSWDNTQETQYF. The DNA for the CDR3 is TGTGCCAGCAGCTGGGACAATACCCAAGAGACCCAGTACTTC.

The chain joins TRBV25-1 to TRBJ2-2; 8 nucleotides match TRBD2. The CDR3 runs to 15 residues. Unmatched junction bases numbered 2, after V lost 1 base and J lost 4 bases. CDR1 and CDR2 from the germline V gene are MGHDK and SYGVNS. The CDR3 is CASSESGGTTGELFF. Here the CDR3 DNA reads TGTGCCAGCAGTGAATCGGGAGGGACCACCGGGGAGCTGTTTTTT.

In this sample, this clone turned up a few times. The chain has TRBV30 and TRBJ1-1; a possible D gene is TRBD1 (6 bases). CDR1 is GTSNPN and CDR2 is SVGIG in the germline V gene (reference sequence). The CDR3 covers 12 residues. With 5 bases removed from V and 4 bases from J, the gap between germline ends came to 11 bases. This CDR3 reads CAWETGTTEAFF. The CDR3 bases are TGTGCCTGGGAAACAGGGACCACTGAAGCTTTCTTT. The complete variable domain, with remaining parts taken from reference TRBV30 and TRBJ1-1, reads SQTIHQWPATLVQPVGSPLSLECTVEGTSNPNLYWYRQAAGRGLQLLFYSVGIGQISSEVPQNLSASRPQDRQFILSSKKLLLSDSGFYLCAWETGTTEAFFGQGTRLTVV.

This chain links TRBV25-1 with TRBJ2-3; D perhaps matches TRBD2 (6 bases). The germline V gene has CDR1 MGHDK and CDR2 SYGVNS. Trimming cost V 3 bases and J 3 bases, with 16 bases left between them. The CDR3 contains 16 residues. DNA of the CDR3: TGTGCCAGCAGTGATATTAGGGGCGGAGGGACAGATACGCAGTATTTT. Encoded protein: CASSDIRGGGTDTQYF.

This clone was seen just once. This chain links TRBV20-1 with TRBJ1-2; possibly TRBD1 for D (5 bases). Germline V lookup: CDR1 DFQATT, CDR2 SNEGSKA (reference sequence). The V end was cut by 6 bases, the J end by 7 bases, with 12 bases between. This CDR3 spans 11 amino acids. CDR3 loop: CSAPAGGGYTF. For the CDR3, the DNA is TGCAGTGCACCGGCGGGGGGTGGCTACACCTTC.

The CDR3 DNA follows: TGTGCCAGCAGTTCACCGACAGGGGGAGGAAACACCATATATTTT. This translates into CASSSPTGGGNTIYF. The rearrangement joins TRBV28 to TRBJ1-3, with TRBD1 identical over 9 bases. Germline assignment: CDR1 MDHEN and CDR2 SYDVKM. V gave up 4 bases and J gave up 4 bases; unmatched junction bases: 5. The CDR3 is 15 amino acids.

J is TRBJ2-3 and V is TRBV18, with 7 nucleotides matching TRBD2. This CDR3 contains 15 residues. Germline V gene lookup returns CDR1 KGHSH and CDR2 LQKENI. Trimming removed 2 bases from V and 1 base from J; junction bases left unmatched: 3. CDR3 amino acids: CASSPSLAGTDTQYF. DNA of the CDR3: TGTGCCAGCTCACCATCTCTAGCGGGCACAGATACGCAGTATTTT.

This clone was detected only once. The chain joins TRBV5-4 to TRBJ1-1, with 10 bases identical to TRBD1. Germline CDR1 reads SGHNT; CDR2 reads YYREEE (reference sequence). CDR3 length equals 15 residues. The V segment lost 0 bases and the J segment 5 bases; nucleotides outside the gene matches: 4. The CDR3 DNA reads as TGTGCCAGCAGCTTGGAAGGGACAGGGGAGACTGAAGCTTTCTTT. Amino acid sequence: CASSLEGTGETEAFF.

This clone was detected only once. The chain employs TRBV4-2 and TRBJ2-1, with TRBD2 identical over 11 bases. This CDR3 contains 16 residues. V shed 0 bases, J shed 7 bases, and the junction held 5 bases outside the gene matches. Germline-derived CDR1 and CDR2 are LGHNA and YNFKEQ. CDR3 sequence reads: CASSQDSGGARNEQFF. The DNA of the CDR3 is TGTGCCAGCAGCCAAGATAGCGGGGGGGCTCGAAATGAGCAGTTCTTC.

The chain links TRBV5-1 to TRBJ2-7; D may be TRBD1 (5 bases). V gave up 0 bases and J gave up 6 bases, with 13 bases separating them. Germline V lookup: CDR1 SGHRS, CDR2 YFSETQ. The CDR3 extends over 14 amino acids. This chain's CDR3 is CASSLAGRVLEQYF. CDR3 DNA sequence: TGCGCCAGCAGCTTGGCCGGCAGGGTGCTCGAGCAGTACTTC.

This chain joins TRBV19 and TRBJ2-5, with 9 bases lining up with TRBD2. Germline V gene data show CDR1 as LNHDA and CDR2 as SQIVND (reference sequence). J gave up 3 bases and V 7 bases, and 6 bases lay outside the gene matches. CDR3 length equals 14 residues. The CDR3 region is CASTSGLAKETQYF. DNA for the CDR3: TGTGCCAGTACCTCGGGACTAGCCAAAGAGACCCAGTACTTC.

The genes are TRBV29-1 and TRBJ2-3; D unresolved. V was shortened by 2 bases and J by 4 bases, with 7 bases between the two germline ends. The CDR3 length is 12 residues. Per germline, CDR1 SQVTM and CDR2 ANQGSEA. CDR3 bases: TGCAGCGTTGAAATTGTCCCAGATACGCAGTATTTT. It codes for CSVEIVPDTQYF.

The chain joins TRBV2 to TRBJ2-3; 12 bases match TRBD2. This CDR3 region has 15 residues. Germline loops: CDR1 SNHLY, CDR2 FYNNEI. After removal of 6 bases from V and 4 bases from J, the junction contained 5 bases not matched to a gene. CDR3 in DNA: TGTGCCAGCAGCAAGACTAGCGGGGGAGCAGATACGCAGTATTTT. Amino acid sequence: CASSKTSGGADTQYF.

The V and J genes are TRBV30 and TRBJ1-3; D is uncertain. Germline V gives CDR1 GTSNPN, CDR2 SVGIG (reference sequence). The CDR3 runs to 16 residues. V was shortened by 0 bases and J by 0 bases, with 12 bases between the two germline ends. The CDR3 DNA reads TGTGCCTGGAGTGTAGGCCCTTCGGGCTCTGGAAACACCATATATTTT. Encoded protein: CAWSVGPSGSGNTIYF.